This T cell receptor (beta chain) was recovered during a study of cytomegalovirus exposure and HLA in healthy donors. The CDR3 runs to 13 residues. V was pared by 2 bases and J by 7 bases, with 3 bases of the junction left unmatched. Germline loops: CDR1 KGHSH, CDR2 LQKENI. The PCR made use of 60 Vbeta and 13 Jbeta primers. Some clones are missing from TCRdb's copy, which holds only in-frame ones; the method was immunoSEQ multiplex PCR. The sample shows about 190,000 clones, over 80% of them seen only once. Broader study findings: A previous analysis found most TCR beta V segments productive roughly 87% or roughly 30% of the time. What a later analysis showed was that several of the most significant clusters appeared linked to common viral pathogens. V- and J-gene trimming in TCR beta was tied to a missense DCLRE1C variant by an analysis performed later. Later analysis showed TCR association rates varying by HLA locus, highest for DRB1 and lowest for HLA-C.

For this clone: The antigen is not known.

The sequence was obtained from a man aged 25-45 years in good health and CMV-seronegative. The J gene is TRBJ1-1, the V gene TRBV18, with 8 bases aligning to TRBD1. The sequenced sample consisted of PBMCs. CDR3 region: CASSPEGQGEAFF. CDR3 coding DNA: TGTGCCAGCTCACCAGAAGGACAGGGTGAAGCTTTCTTT. The full variable domain, its missing parts supplied by reference TRBV18 and TRBJ1-1, is NAGVMQNPRHLVRRRGQEARLRCSPMKGHSHVYWYRQLPEEGLKFMVYLQKENIIDESGMPKERFSAEFPKEGPSILRIQQVVRGDSAAYFCASSPEGQGEAFFGQGTRLTVV.